Relative to its sample, the clone carrying this TCR beta chain is medium-sized. The antigen remains undetermined. Study findings and constraints: Tumor memory CD4+ T cell TCR gene usage was found to cluster with blood and lymph node memory CD4+ cells and with lymph node naive CD4+ cells.

V shed 5 bases and J shed 4 bases, with 11 bases lying between them. The CDR3 totals 13 residues. Full-length variable regions came from constant-region reverse primers plus semi-nested Nested Universal Primer A PCR. TCRdb passed the 5' RACE reads through MiXCR, listing each CDR3 protein once. The sample includes 5,500 to 6,000 distinct CDR3 sequences, approximately 31% of them seen just once. The chain carries TRBV12-3 or TRBV12-4 and TRBJ1-2; no definite D call. The specimen was memory CD4+ T cells sorted from a lymph node. The subset denotes: memory CD4+ T cells, CD4+CD45RO+CD25-. The clonotype was recovered from a female donor with breast cancer. This chain's CDR3 is CASSARRIYGYTF. CDR3 nucleotide sequence: TGTGCCAGCAGTGCCAGGAGAATCTATGGCTACACCTTC.